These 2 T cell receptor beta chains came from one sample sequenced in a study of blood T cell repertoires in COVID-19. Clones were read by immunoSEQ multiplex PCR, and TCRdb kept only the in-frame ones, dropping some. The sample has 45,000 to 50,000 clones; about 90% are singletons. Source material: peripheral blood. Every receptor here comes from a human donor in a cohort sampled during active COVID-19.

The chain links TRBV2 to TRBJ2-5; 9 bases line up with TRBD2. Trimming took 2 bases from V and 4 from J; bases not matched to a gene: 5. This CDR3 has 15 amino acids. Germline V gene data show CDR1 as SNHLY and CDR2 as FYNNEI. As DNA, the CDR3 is TGTGCCAGCAGTGAATTAGCGGGGGACCTAGAGACCCAGTACTTC. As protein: CASSELAGDLETQYF. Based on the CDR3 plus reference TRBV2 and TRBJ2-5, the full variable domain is EPEVTQTPSHQVTQMGQEVILRCVPISNHLYFYWYRQILGQKVEFLVSFYNNEISEKSEIFDDQFSVERPDGSNFTLKIRSTKLEDSAMYFCASSELAGDLETQYFGPGTRLLVL.

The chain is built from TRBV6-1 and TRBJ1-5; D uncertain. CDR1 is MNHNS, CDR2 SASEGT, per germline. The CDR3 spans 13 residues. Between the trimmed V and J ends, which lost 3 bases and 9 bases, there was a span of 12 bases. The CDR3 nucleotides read TGTGCCAGCAGTGATTCCCGGCGGGGGCCCCAGCATTTT. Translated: CASSDSRRGPQHF.